This T cell receptor (beta chain) was sequenced during a study of OX40 agonist ivuxolimab in advanced cancers. The protocol was immunoSEQ multiplex PCR, while the TCRdb copy is restricted to in-frame clones and leaves out a portion. The data show about 17,000 clones, with about four fifths seen just once and about 14% held by the top ten. This clone was seen only once. Here the sequenced sample was CD4+ or CD8+ T cells sorted from blood, taken in a trial of the OX40 agonist ivuxolimab. This receptor was obtained from an adult with an advanced solid tumor such as melanoma, head and neck, liver or kidney cancer.

The CDR3 is CASSLTRAGFTDTQYF. CDR3 bases: TGCGCCAGCAGTCTCACCCGGGCCGGATTCACAGATACGCAGTATTTT. The chain joins TRBV10-1 to TRBJ2-3; D uncertain. In germline, CDR1 is WNHNN, CDR2 SYGVQD (reference sequence). The V end lost 5 bases, the J end lost 2 bases, and 17 bases lay between the germline ends. CDR3 length equals 16 residues.